The subject of this entry is one TCR beta chain. The data originate from a study of blood T cell repertoires in COVID-19. Study overall: The analysed material was cDNA or gDNA that came from T cells, B-cell-depleted T cells, or PBMCs.

The V end lost 5 bases, the J end lost 4 bases, and 15 bases lay between the germline ends. The germline V gene has CDR1 MDHEN and CDR2 SYDVKM. The CDR3 has 15 residues. Those who participated ranged in age from roughly 18 to 90 years and resided in 20 to 30 US areas. Assignment of participants to cohorts was predicated upon participant-reported clinical history. Profiled with immunoSEQ multiplex PCR; TCRdb holds only in-frame clones, not every one. The sample holds around 200,000 clones, approximately 86% seen once. The receptor was isolated from a man between 18 and 29 years old with acute COVID-19. The sample was PBMCs or T cells enriched from blood (not recorded which). V is TRBV28 and J is TRBJ1-5, with D possibly matching TRBD1 (6 bases). The CDR3 spells CASSPNRDTNQPQHF. In DNA, the CDR3 is TGTGCCAGCAGTCCTAACCGGGACACAAATCAGCCCCAGCATTTT.